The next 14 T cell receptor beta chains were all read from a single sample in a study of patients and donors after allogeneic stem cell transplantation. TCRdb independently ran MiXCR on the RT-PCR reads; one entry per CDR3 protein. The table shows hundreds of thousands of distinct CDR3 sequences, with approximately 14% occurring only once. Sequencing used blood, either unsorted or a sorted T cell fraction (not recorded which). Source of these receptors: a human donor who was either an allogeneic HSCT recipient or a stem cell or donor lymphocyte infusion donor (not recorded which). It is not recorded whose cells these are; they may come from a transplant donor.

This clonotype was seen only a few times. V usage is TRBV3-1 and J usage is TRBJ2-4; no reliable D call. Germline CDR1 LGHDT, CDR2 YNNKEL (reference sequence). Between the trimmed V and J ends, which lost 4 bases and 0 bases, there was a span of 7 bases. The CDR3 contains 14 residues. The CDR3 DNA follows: TGTGCCAGCAGCCTCCAACTAGCCAAAAACATTCAGTACTTC. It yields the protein CASSLQLAKNIQYF.

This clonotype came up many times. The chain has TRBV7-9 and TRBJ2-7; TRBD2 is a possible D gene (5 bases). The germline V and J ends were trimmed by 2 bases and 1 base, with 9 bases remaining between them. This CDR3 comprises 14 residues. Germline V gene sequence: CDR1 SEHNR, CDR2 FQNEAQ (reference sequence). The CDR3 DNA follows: TGTGCCAGCAGCTTATCCGGGGAATCCTACGAGCAGTACTTC. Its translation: CASSLSGESYEQYF.

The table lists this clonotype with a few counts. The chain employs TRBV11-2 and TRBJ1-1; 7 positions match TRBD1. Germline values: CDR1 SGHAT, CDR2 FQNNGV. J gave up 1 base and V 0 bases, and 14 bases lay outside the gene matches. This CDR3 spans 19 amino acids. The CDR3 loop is CASSLDRGGGGAGNTEAFF. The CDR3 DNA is TGTGCCAGCAGCTTAGATAGGGGGGGAGGGGGCGCGGGGAACACTGAAGCTTTCTTT.

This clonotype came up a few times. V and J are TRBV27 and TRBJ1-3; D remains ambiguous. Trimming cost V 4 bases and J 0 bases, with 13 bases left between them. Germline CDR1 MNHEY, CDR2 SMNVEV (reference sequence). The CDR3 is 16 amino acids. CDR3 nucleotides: TGTGCCAGCAGTTCCCGACCCTTGCTCTCTGGAAACACCATATATTTT. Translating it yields CASSSRPLLSGNTIYF.

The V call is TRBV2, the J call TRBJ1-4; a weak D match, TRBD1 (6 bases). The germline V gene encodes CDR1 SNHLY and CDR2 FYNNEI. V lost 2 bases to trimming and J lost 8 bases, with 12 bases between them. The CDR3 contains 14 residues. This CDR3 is CASSEQGKREKLFF. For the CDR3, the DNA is TGTGCCAGCAGTGAACAGGGGAAGAGAGAAAAACTGTTTTTT.

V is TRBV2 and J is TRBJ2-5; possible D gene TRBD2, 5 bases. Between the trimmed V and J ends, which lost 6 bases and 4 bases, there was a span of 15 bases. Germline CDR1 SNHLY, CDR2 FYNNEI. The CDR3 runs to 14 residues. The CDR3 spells CASSAGMVVETQYF. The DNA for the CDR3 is TGTGCCAGCAGCGCCGGGATGGTAGTAGAGACCCAGTACTTC.

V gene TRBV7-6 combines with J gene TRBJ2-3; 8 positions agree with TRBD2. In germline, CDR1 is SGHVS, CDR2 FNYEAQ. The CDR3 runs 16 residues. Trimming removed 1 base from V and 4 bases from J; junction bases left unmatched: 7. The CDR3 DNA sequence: TGTGCCAGCAGCTTAGGGGCGGGAGGTCTCTCAGATACGCAGTATTTT. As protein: CASSLGAGGLSDTQYF.

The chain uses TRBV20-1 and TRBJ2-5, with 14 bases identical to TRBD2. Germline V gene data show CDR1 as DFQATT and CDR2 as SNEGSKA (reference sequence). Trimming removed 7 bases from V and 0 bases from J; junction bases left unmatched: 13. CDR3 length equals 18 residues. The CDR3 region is CSVLMGLAGASYQETQYF. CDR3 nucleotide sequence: TGCAGTGTCCTCATGGGACTAGCGGGGGCCTCGTACCAAGAGACCCAGTACTTC.

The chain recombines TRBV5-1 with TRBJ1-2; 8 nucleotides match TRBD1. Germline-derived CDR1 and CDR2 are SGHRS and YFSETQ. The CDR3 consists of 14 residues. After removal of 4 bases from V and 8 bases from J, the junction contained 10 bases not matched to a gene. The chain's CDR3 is CASSTTRGLGGYTF. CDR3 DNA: TGCGCCAGCAGCACCACCAGGGGGCTGGGAGGCTACACCTTC.

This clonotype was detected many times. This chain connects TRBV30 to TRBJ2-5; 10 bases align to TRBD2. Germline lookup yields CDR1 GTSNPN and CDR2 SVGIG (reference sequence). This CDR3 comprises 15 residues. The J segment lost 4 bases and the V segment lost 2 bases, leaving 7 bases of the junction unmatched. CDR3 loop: CAWSPPGLARETQYF. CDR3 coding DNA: TGTGCCTGGAGTCCCCCGGGACTAGCGAGAGAGACCCAGTACTTC.

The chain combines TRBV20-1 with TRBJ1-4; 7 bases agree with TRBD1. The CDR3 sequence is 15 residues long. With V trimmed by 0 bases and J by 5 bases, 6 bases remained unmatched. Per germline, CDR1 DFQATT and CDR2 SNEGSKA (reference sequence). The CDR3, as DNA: TGCAGTGCTAGAGATATAGAAGGGGGCAATGAAAAACTGTTTTTT. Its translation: CSARDIEGGNEKLFF.

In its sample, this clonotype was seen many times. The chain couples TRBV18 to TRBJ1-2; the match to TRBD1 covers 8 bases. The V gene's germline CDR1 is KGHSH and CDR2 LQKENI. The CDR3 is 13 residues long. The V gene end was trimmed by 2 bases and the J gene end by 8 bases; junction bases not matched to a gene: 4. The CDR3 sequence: CASSPRGQEGYTF. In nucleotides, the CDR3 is TGTGCCAGCTCACCAAGGGGACAGGAGGGCTACACCTTC.

The chain's CDR3 is CASKGSGAIYGYTF. In DNA form, the CDR3 reads TGTGCCAGCAAGGGGTCCGGGGCGATCTATGGCTACACCTTC. This chain joins TRBV5-6 and TRBJ1-2; a possible D gene is TRBD1 (5 bases). The germline V gene encodes CDR1 SGHDT and CDR2 YYEEEE. Trimming pared 6 bases from V and 4 bases from J, leaving 16 bases between. The CDR3 sequence is 14 residues long.

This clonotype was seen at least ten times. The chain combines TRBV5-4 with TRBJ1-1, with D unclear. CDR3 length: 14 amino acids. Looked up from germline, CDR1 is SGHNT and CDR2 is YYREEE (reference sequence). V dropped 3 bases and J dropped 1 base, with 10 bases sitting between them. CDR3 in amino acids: CASSSLRGNTEAFF. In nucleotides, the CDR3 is TGTGCCAGCAGCTCTCTTCGGGGGAACACTGAAGCTTTCTTT.